Sequencing of this T cell receptor beta chain was carried out in a study of blood T cell repertoires in COVID-19. Data came from immunoSEQ multiplex PCR; TCRdb stores just in-frame clones and leaves some out. The sample carries 200,000 to 250,000 clones, over 75% recorded once. The germline V and J ends were trimmed by 5 bases and 6 bases, with 12 bases remaining between them. Germline V gene lookup returns CDR1 SGHAT and CDR2 FQNNGV. This CDR3 contains 13 residues. This clonotype originated in a man younger than 40 in a cohort exposed to, infected with or recovered from COVID-19 (not recorded which). The specimen was PBMCs or T cells enriched from blood (not recorded which). The chain recombines TRBV11-2 with TRBJ2-3; the D gene is possibly TRBD2 (6 bases). The CDR3 spells CASSQNRGDTQYF. CDR3 in DNA: TGTGCCAGCAGCCAGAACCGGGGGGATACGCAGTATTTT.